The text below deals with one T cell receptor beta chain. The data belong to a study of blood T cell repertoires in COVID-19. Trimming cost V 2 bases and J 1 base, with 8 bases left between them. CDR1 and CDR2 (germline): MDHEN, SYDVKM. This CDR3 is built from 14 residues. The method was immunoSEQ multiplex PCR; TCRdb's version includes in-frame clones alone and lacks a portion of them. The sample includes roughly 300,000 clones, around 86% of them seen just once. This sequence originates from a woman aged 40-49 years who had recovered from COVID-19. The chain has TRBV28 and TRBJ1-1; D is unclear. Sequences were obtained from peripheral blood. As DNA, the CDR3 is TGTGCCAGCAGTTTACTCTATTCGAACACTGAAGCTTTCTTT. It yields the protein CASSLLYSNTEAFF.